Sequencing of this TCR beta chain was carried out in a study of CD8 T cells in ankylosing spondylitis. The authors made TCR beta libraries by quantitative 5'-RACE with molecular barcodes. TCRdb re-derived calls from the 5' RACE reads in MiXCR, one entry per CDR3 protein. This sample has fewer than 450,000 distinct CDR3 sequences, with 15% to 20% found just once. Germline lookup yields CDR1 SGHAT and CDR2 FQNNGV. The CDR3 is made up of 15 amino acids. Germline trimming cut 2 bases from V and 2 bases from J; bases unmatched to any gene: 2. Comments on this clonotype: Its antigen is unidentified.

General study findings and limits: Several of the motif variants were reported before in synovial fluid and blood from reactive arthritis. The study identified a TCR beta motif of under ten highly homologous variants that appeared characteristic of ankylosing spondylitis blood. The clones that were linked to disease were reported to be significantly enriched in matched synovial fluid samples from ankylosing spondylitis patients.

The V and J genes are TRBV11-2 and TRBJ2-1; 8 nucleotides align to TRBD1. This TCR was sampled from a male donor with ankylosing spondylitis. The sequenced material came from blood, either unsorted or a sorted T cell fraction (not recorded which). This chain's CDR3 is CASSLTTGAYNEQFF. The CDR3 region has the DNA TGTGCCAGCAGCTTAACGACAGGGGCCTACAATGAGCAGTTCTTC.